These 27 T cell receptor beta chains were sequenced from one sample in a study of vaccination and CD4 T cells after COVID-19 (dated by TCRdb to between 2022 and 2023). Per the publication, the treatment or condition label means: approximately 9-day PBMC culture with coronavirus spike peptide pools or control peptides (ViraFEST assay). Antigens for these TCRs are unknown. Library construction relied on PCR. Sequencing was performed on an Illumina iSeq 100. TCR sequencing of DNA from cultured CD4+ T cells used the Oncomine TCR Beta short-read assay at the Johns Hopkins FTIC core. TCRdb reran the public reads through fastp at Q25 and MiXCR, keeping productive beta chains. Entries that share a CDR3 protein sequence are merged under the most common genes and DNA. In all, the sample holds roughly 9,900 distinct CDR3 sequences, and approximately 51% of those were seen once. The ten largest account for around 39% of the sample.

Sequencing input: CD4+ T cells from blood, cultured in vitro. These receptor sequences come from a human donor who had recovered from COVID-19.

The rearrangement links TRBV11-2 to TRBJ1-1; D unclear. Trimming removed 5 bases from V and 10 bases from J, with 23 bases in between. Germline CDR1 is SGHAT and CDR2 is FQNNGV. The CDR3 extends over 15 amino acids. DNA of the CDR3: TGTGCCAGCAGCCCCCAGGTGGCGGGCCCTGGCGGAGCTTTCTTT. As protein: CASSPQVAGPGGAFF.

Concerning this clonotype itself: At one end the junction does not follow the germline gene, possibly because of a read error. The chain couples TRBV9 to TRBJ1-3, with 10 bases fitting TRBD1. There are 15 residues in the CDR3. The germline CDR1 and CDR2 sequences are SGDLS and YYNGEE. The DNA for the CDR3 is TGTGCCAGCAGCGCCCCACTCAGACAGGGGGCCCCCCAACATTTT. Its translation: CASSAPLRQGAPQHF.

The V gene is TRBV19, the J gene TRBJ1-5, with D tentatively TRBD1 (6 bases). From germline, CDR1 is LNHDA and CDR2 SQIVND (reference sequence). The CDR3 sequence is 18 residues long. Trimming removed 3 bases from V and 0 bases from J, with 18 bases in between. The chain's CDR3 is CASSMYLGTSISNQPQHF. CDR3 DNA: TGTGCCAGTAGTATGTACTTGGGGACATCTATTAGCAATCAGCCCCAGCATTTT.

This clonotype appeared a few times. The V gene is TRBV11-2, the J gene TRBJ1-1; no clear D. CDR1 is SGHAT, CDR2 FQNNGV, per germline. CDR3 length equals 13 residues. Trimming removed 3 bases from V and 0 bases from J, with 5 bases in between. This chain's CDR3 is CASSLGLNTEAFF. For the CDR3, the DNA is TGTGCCAGCAGCTTGGGCCTGAACACTGAAGCTTTCTTT.

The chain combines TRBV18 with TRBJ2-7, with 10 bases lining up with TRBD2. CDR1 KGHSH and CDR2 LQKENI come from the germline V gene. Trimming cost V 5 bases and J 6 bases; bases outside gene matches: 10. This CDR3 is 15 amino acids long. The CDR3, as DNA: TGTGCCAGCTCAACAAATAGCGGGGGGTTGATCGAGCAGTACTTC. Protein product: CASSTNSGGLIEQYF.

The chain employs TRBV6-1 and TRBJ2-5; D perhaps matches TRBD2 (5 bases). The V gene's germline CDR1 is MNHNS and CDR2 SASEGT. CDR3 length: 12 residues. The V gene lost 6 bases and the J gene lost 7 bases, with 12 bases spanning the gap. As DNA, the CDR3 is TGTGCCAGCAGCCCCACACGGGGGACCCAGTACTTC. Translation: CASSPTRGTQYF.

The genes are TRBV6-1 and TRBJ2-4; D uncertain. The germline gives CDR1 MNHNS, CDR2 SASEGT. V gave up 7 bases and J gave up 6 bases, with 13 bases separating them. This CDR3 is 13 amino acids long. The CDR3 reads CASKVARGNIQYF. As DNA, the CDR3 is TGTGCCAGCAAAGTGGCCCGTGGAAACATTCAGTACTTC.

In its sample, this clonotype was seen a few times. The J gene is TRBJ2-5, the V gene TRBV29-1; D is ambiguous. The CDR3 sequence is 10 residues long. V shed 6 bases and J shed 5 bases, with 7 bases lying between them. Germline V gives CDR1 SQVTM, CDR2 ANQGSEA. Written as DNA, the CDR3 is TGCAGCGTGGGTCGCGAGACCCAGTACTTC. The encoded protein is CSVGRETQYF.

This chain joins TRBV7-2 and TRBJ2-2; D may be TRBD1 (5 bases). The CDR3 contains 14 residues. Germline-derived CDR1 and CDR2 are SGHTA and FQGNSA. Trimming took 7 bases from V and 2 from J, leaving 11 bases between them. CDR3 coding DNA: TGTGCCAGCACCGTAAGGGGAAACACCGGGGAGCTGTTTTTT. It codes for CASTVRGNTGELFF.

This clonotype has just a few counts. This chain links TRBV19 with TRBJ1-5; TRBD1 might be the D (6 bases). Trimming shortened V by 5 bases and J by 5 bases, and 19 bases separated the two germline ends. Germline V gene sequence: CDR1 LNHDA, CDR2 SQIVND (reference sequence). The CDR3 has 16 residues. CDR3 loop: CASSLRQASLDQPQHF. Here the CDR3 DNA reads TGTGCCAGTAGTCTCAGACAGGCGTCTCTCGATCAGCCCCAGCATTTT.

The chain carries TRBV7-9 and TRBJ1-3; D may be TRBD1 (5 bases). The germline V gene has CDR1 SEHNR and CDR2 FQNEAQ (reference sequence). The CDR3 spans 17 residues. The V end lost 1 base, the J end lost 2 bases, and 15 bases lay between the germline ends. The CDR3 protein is CASSLVVGGRAGNTIYF. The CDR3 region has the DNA TGTGCCAGCAGCTTAGTGGTTGGGGGAAGGGCTGGAAACACCATATATTTT.

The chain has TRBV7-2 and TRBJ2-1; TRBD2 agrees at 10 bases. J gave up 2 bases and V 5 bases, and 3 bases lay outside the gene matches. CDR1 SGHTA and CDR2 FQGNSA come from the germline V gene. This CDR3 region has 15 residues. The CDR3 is CASSISGGPYNEQFF. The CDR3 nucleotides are TGTGCCAGCAGCATTAGCGGGGGGCCCTACAATGAGCAGTTCTTC.

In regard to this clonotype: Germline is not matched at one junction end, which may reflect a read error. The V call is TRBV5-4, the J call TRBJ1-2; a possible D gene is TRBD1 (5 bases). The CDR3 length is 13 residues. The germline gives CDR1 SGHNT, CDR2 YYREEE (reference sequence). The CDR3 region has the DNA TGTGCCAGCAGCTTGGACTGGTATCAGGGAAGCTCCTTC. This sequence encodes CASSLDWYQGSSF.

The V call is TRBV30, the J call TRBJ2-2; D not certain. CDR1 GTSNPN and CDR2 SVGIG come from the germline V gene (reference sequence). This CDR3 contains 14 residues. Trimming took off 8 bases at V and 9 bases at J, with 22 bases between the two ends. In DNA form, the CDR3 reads TGTGCCACCCAAATTGAAAGGTCGTCTCGGGAGCTGTTTTTT. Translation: CATQIERSSRELFF.

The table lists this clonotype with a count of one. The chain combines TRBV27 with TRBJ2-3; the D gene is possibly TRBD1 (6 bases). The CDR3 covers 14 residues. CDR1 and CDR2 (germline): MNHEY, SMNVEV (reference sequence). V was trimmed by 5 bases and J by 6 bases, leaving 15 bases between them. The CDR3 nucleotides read TGTGCCAGCAGTCCCGGACAGCTTGGGGATACGCAGTATTTT. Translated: CASSPGQLGDTQYF.

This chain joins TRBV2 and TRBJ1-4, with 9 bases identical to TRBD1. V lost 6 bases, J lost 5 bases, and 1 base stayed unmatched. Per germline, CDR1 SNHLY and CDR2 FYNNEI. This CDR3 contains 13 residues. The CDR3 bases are TGTGCCAGCAGGGGACAGGGAAATGAAAAACTGTTTTTT. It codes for CASRGQGNEKLFF.

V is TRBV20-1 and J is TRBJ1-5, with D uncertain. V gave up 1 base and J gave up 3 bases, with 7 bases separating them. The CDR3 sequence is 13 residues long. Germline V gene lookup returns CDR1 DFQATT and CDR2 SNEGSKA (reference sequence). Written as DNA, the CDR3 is TGCAGTGCTAGAGGATCGTTCAATCAGCCCCAGCATTTT. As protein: CSARGSFNQPQHF.

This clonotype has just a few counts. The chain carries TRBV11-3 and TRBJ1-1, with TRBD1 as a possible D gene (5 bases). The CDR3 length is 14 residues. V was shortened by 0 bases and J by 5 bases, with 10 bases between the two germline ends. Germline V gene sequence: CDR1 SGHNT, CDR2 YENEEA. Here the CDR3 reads CASSLEGTKTEAFF. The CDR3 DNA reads TGTGCCAGCAGCTTAGAAGGGACGAAGACTGAAGCTTTCTTT.

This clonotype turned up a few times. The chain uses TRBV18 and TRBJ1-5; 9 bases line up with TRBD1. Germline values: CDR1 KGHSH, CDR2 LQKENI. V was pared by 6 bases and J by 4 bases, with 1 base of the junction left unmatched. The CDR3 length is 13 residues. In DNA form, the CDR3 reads TGTGCCAGCTCGGGACAGGGAAATCAGCCCCAGCATTTT. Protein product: CASSGQGNQPQHF.

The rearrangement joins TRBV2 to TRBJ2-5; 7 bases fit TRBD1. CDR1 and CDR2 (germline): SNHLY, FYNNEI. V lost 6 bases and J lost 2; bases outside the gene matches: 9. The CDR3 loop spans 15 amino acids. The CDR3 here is CASSADRTTQETQYF. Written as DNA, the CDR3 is TGTGCCAGCAGCGCGGACAGGACCACTCAAGAGACCCAGTACTTC.

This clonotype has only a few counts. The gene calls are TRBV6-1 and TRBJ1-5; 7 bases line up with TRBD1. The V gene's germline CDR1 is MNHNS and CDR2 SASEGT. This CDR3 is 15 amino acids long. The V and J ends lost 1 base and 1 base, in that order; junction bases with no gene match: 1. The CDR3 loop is CASSEEGASNQPQHF. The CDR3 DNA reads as TGTGCCAGCAGTGAAGAGGGGGCCAGCAATCAGCCCCAGCATTTT.

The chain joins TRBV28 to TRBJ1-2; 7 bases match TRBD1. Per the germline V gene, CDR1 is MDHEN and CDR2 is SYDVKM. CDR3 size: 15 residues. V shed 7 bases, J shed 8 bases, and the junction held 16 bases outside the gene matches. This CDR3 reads CASTPGTAPRGGYTF. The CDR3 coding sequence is TGTGCCAGCACCCCCGGGACAGCTCCTAGGGGAGGCTACACCTTC.

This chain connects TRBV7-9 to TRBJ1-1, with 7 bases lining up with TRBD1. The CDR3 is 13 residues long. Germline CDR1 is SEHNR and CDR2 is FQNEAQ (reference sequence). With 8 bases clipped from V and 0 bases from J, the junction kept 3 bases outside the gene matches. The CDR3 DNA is TGTGCCAGCGAGGGACAGATGAACACTGAAGCTTTCTTT. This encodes CASEGQMNTEAFF.

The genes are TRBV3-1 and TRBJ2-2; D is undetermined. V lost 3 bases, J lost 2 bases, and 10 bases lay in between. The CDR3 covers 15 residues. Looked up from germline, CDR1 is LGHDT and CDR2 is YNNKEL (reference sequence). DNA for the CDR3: TGTGCCAGCAGCCAGAGTTGGGTTAACACCGGGGAGCTGTTTTTT. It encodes CASSQSWVNTGELFF.

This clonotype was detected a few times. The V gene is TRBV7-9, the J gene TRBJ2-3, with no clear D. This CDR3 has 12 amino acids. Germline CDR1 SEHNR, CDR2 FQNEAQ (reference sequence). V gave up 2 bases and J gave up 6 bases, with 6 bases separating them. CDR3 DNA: TGTGCCAGCAGCTTAAACGTGGATACGCAGTATTTT. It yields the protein CASSLNVDTQYF. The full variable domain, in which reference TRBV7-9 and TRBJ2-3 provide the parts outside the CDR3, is DTGVSQNPRHKITKRGQNVTFRCDPISEHNRLYWYRQTLGQGPEFLTYFQNEAQLEKSRLLSDRFSAERPKGSFSTLEIQRTEQGDSAMYLCASSLNVDTQYFGPGTRLTVL.

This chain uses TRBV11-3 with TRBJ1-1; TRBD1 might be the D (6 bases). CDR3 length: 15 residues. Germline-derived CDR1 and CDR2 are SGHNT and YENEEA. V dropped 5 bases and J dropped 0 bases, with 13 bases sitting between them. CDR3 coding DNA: TGTGCCAGCAGCCGGGGGGGGCAGTTGAACACTGAAGCTTTCTTT. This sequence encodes CASSRGGQLNTEAFF.

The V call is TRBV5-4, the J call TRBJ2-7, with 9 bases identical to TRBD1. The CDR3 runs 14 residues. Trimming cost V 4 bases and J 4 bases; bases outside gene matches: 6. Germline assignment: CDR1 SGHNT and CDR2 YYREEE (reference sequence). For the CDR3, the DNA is TGTGCCAGCAGCCGAGGGGGACAGGGTTACGAGCAGTACTTC. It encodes CASSRGGQGYEQYF.